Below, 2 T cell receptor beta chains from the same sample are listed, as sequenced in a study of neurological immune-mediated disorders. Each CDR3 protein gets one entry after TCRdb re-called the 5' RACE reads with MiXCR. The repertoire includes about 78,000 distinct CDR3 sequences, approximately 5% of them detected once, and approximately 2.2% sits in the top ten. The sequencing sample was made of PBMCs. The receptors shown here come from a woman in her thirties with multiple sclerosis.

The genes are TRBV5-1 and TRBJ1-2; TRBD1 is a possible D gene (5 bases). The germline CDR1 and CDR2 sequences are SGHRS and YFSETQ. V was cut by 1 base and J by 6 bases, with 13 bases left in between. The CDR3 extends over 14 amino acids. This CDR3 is CASSLWGPENGYTF. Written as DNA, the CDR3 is TGCGCCAGCAGCTTGTGGGGCCCAGAAAATGGCTACACCTTC.

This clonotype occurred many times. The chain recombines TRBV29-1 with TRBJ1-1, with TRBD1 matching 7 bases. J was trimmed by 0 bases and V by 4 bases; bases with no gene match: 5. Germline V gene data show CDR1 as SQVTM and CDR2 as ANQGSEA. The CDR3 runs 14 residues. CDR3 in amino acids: CSVGGTEMNTEAFF. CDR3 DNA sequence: TGCAGCGTTGGCGGGACAGAAATGAACACTGAAGCTTTCTTT.